This TCR beta chain was captured in a study of identical twins. CDR1 MNHEY and CDR2 SVGEGT come from the germline V gene. The CDR3 has 15 residues. Trimming took off 5 bases at V and 6 bases at J, with 16 bases between the two ends. This clonotype occurred many times. TCRdb passed the 5' RACE reads through MiXCR, listing each CDR3 protein once. The sample consists of roughly 700,000 distinct CDR3 sequences, less than 10% of them appearing once. These data also formed part of another study, on yellow fever vaccine responses in identical twins.

Material for sequencing was PBMCs. This receptor was obtained from a woman aged 18 to 35 in good health. This chain uses TRBV6-2 or TRBV6-3 with TRBJ2-2, with TRBD1 as a possible D gene (5 bases). The CDR3 loop reads CASSNNAGSAGELFF. The CDR3 DNA is TGTGCCAGCAGTAACAACGCAGGGTCAGCCGGGGAGCTGTTTTTT.